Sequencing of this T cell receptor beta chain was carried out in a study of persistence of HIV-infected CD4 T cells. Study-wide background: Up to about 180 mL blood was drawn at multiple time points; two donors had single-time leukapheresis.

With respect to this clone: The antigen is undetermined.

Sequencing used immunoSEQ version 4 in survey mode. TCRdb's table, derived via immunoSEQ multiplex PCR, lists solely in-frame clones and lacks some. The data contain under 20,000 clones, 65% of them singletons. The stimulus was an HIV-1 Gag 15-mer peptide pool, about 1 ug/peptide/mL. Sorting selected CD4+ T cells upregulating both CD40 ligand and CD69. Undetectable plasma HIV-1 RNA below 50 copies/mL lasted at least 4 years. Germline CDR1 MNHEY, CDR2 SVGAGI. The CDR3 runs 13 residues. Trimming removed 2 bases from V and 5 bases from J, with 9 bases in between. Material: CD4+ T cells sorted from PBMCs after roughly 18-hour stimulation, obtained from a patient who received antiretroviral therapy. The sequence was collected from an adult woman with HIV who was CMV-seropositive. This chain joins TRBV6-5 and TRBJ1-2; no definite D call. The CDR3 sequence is CASSYGSTYGYTF. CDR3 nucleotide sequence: TGTGCCAGCAGTTACGGCTCTACATATGGCTACACCTTC.